Shown below are 30 T cell receptor beta chains from a single sample sequenced in a study of shared clonotypes between healthy human individuals. Cells designated naive CD8 were CD45RO-negative and were positively selected for CCR7, with terminally differentiated effector memory CD45RA+ cells excluded. Clones were read by immunoSEQ multiplex PCR, and TCRdb kept only the in-frame ones, dropping some. Seen here are about 580,000 clones, roughly 98% observed once, and the top ten hold around 0.3%. The specimen sequenced was naive CD8+ T cells sorted from blood. The source is a young man in good health.

The chain joins TRBV7-8 to TRBJ2-1; no firm D call. This CDR3 region has 14 residues. Deletions cut 5 bases from V and 8 bases from J, with 16 bases between. Germline-derived CDR1 and CDR2 are SGHVS and FQNEAQ. The CDR3 reads CASSADVETHEQFF. CDR3 DNA: TGTGCCAGCAGCGCAGACGTTGAGACCCATGAGCAGTTCTTC.

The DNA for the CDR3 is TGCAGCGTAACGGGACTAGCGAACAATGAGCAGTTCTTC. Protein sequence: CSVTGLANNEQFF. The rearrangement joins TRBV29-1 to TRBJ2-1; 10 positions agree with TRBD2. The CDR3 runs to 13 residues. CDR1 is SQVTM and CDR2 is ANQGSEA in the germline V gene. V was pared by 6 bases and J by 5 bases, with 4 bases of the junction left unmatched.

This chain uses TRBV15 with TRBJ2-7; D gene uncertain. The germline V and J ends were trimmed by 2 bases and 4 bases, with 15 bases remaining between them. There are 15 residues in the CDR3. CDR1 LNHNV and CDR2 YYDKDF come from the germline V gene (reference sequence). CDR3 region: CATSRTQMGFYEQYF. DNA of the CDR3: TGTGCCACCAGCAGAACCCAAATGGGATTTTACGAGCAGTACTTC.

CDR3 in amino acids: CASSDSLAGDNEQFF. The CDR3 region has the DNA TGTGCCAGCAGTGATTCACTAGCGGGGGACAATGAGCAGTTCTTC. The chain has TRBV6-1 and TRBJ2-1; 11 bases match TRBD2. From germline, CDR1 is MNHNS and CDR2 SASEGT. J gave up 5 bases and V 3 bases, and 3 bases lay outside the gene matches. The CDR3 runs 15 residues.

The chain combines TRBV6-5 with TRBJ2-1, with D possibly matching TRBD1 (5 bases). This CDR3 is built from 16 residues. Trimming removed 3 bases from V and 5 bases from J, with 17 bases in between. Germline CDR1 reads MNHEY; CDR2 reads SVGAGI. CDR3 sequence: CASSYGVRGYHNEQFF. The DNA for the CDR3 is TGTGCCAGCAGTTATGGGGTAAGGGGCTACCACAATGAGCAGTTCTTC.

The chain carries TRBV11-2 and TRBJ2-7; D is possibly TRBD2 (6 bases). Germline V gives CDR1 SGHAT, CDR2 FQNNGV. V was cut by 5 bases and J by 2 bases, with 13 bases left in between. This CDR3 region has 14 residues. CDR3 residues: CASSPGTSTYEQYF. The CDR3 DNA is TGTGCCAGCAGCCCAGGGACTTCTACCTACGAGCAGTACTTC. The variable domain in full, with the rest retrieved from reference TRBV11-2 and TRBJ2-7, is EAGVAQSPRYKIIEKRQSVAFWCNPISGHATLYWYQQILGQGPKLLIQFQNNGVVDDSQLPKDRFSAERLKGVDSTLKIQPAKLEDSAVYLCASSPGTSTYEQYFGPGTRLTVT.

The chain combines TRBV7-9 with TRBJ2-6; D is unresolved. Trimming removed 4 bases at V and 3 bases at J, with 7 bases between. There are 14 residues in the CDR3. Germline CDR1 is SEHNR and CDR2 is FQNEAQ (reference sequence). The CDR3 bases are TGTGCCAGCAGCTCCCCCTTTGGGGCCAACGTCCTGACTTTC. Amino acid sequence: CASSSPFGANVLTF.

The chain joins TRBV12-5 to TRBJ2-1; D is possibly TRBD1 (7 bases). Trimming shortened V by 1 base and J by 9 bases, and 13 bases separated the two germline ends. Per germline, CDR1 LGHNT and CDR2 FRNRAP. This CDR3 region has 14 residues. CDR3 DNA: TGTGCTAGTGGTTTGGGACAGGGAGGCGCTGAGCAGTTCTTC. As protein: CASGLGQGGAEQFF.

In nucleotides, the CDR3 is TGTGCCAGCAGCACCGGGACTAGCGGGAGCTATCGCACAGATACGCAGTATTTT. Residues: CASSTGTSGSYRTDTQYF. The gene calls are TRBV28 and TRBJ2-3; 14 nucleotides line up with TRBD2. V lost 6 bases, J lost 1 base, and 9 bases stayed unmatched. CDR1 is MDHEN, CDR2 SYDVKM, per germline. CDR3 size: 18 residues. Looking up the rest from reference TRBV28 and TRBJ2-3 gives the full variable domain: DVKVTQSSRYLVKRTGEKVFLECVQDMDHENMFWYRQDPGLGLRLIYFSYDVKMKEKGDIPEGYSVSREKKERFSLILESASTNQTSMYLCASSTGTSGSYRTDTQYFGPGTRLTVL.

The chain uses TRBV27 and TRBJ2-7, with unresolved D. The V gene's germline CDR1 is MNHEY and CDR2 SMNVEV (reference sequence). Trimming cost V 0 bases and J 4 bases, with 7 bases left between them. The CDR3 is 13 amino acids. The CDR3 reads CASSLSDDYEQYF. CDR3 coding DNA: TGTGCCAGCAGTTTATCGGACGATTACGAGCAGTACTTC.

V is TRBV6-1 and J is TRBJ1-2; D is unresolved. Per germline, CDR1 MNHNS and CDR2 SASEGT. The germline V and J ends were trimmed by 3 bases and 1 base, with 6 bases remaining between them. The CDR3 runs to 13 residues. The CDR3 bases are TGTGCCAGCAGTGACAGCCTTAACTATGGCTACACCTTC. This translates into CASSDSLNYGYTF.

The genes are TRBV27 and TRBJ2-1; D tentatively reads TRBD1 or TRBD2 (6 bases each). This CDR3 is 13 amino acids long. Looked up from germline, CDR1 is MNHEY and CDR2 is SMNVEV (reference sequence). V shed 3 bases and J shed 5 bases, with 8 bases lying between them. The CDR3 nucleotides are TGTGCCAGCAGTTTTGGGGGGCACAATGAGCAGTTCTTC. Translated: CASSFGGHNEQFF.

This chain links TRBV5-4 with TRBJ2-7, with D possibly TRBD2 on 6 matching bases. CDR1 and CDR2 from the germline V gene are SGHNT and YYREEE (reference sequence). This CDR3 region has 14 residues. Trimming stripped 5 bases from V and 1 base from J, with 13 bases between. The CDR3 DNA is TGTGCCAGCAGACGAATGGGGGGATCCTACGAGCAGTACTTC. This codes for CASRRMGGSYEQYF.

V gene TRBV29-1 combines with J gene TRBJ2-7; either TRBD1 or TRBD2 may fit D (6 bases each). The germline CDR1 and CDR2 sequences are SQVTM and ANQGSEA. V was clipped by 3 bases and J by 2 bases, with 20 bases between them. This CDR3 comprises 16 residues. CDR3 sequence: CSVEGGRTEGPYEQYF. The CDR3 region has the DNA TGCAGCGTTGAGGGGGGTCGGACAGAAGGGCCCTACGAGCAGTACTTC.

The chain links TRBV4-1 to TRBJ1-2, with D unresolved. The germline V gene has CDR1 MGHRA and CDR2 YSYEKL. The CDR3 extends over 13 amino acids. Trimming took off 5 bases at V and 6 bases at J, with 13 bases between the two ends. The CDR3 spells CASSDVGRDGYTF. CDR3 DNA sequence: TGCGCCAGCAGCGATGTGGGGAGAGATGGCTACACCTTC.

This clone has just one count. The genes are TRBV5-1 and TRBJ2-2, with D tentatively TRBD2 (5 bases). The V and J ends lost 1 base and 6 bases respectively, with 10 bases between them. This CDR3 is 14 amino acids long. The germline V gene encodes CDR1 SGHRS and CDR2 YFSETQ. CDR3 in DNA: TGCGCCAGCAGCTTGATTGCGGGCCCCGGGGAGCTGTTTTTT. Translating gives CASSLIAGPGELFF.

In its sample, this clone was seen once. The genes are TRBV4-1 and TRBJ2-7; D unresolved. The CDR3 extends over 15 amino acids. Germline lookup yields CDR1 MGHRA and CDR2 YSYEKL. Trimming took off 4 bases at V and 6 bases at J, with 19 bases between the two ends. The CDR3 loop reads CASSLRTEEFLEQYF. CDR3 coding DNA: TGCGCCAGCAGCCTTCGGACGGAAGAATTCCTCGAGCAGTACTTC.

This rearrangement joins TRBV5-4 to TRBJ2-7; 11 bases are shared with TRBD2. The CDR3 has 13 residues. The V and J ends lost 4 bases and 5 bases, in that order; junction bases with no gene match: 2. Germline CDR1 is SGHNT and CDR2 is YYREEE (reference sequence). The CDR3 protein is CASSPGLADEQYF. DNA of the CDR3: TGTGCCAGCAGCCCGGGACTAGCGGACGAGCAGTACTTC.

This chain links TRBV2 with TRBJ1-4, with a tentative D call TRBD1 (5 bases). Trimming shortened V by 7 bases and J by 0 bases, and 9 bases separated the two germline ends. This CDR3 is 14 amino acids long. Per the germline V gene, CDR1 is SNHLY and CDR2 is FYNNEI. The CDR3 DNA follows: TGTGCCAGCAAGGAGACAGCAACTAATGAAAAACTGTTTTTT. Amino acid sequence: CASKETATNEKLFF.

This clone was seen more than once but under ten times. Other DNA sequences in this specimen translate into the identical CDR3. The V and J genes are TRBV4-1 and TRBJ2-7, with no clear D. Germline assignment: CDR1 MGHRA and CDR2 YSYEKL. There are 12 residues in the CDR3. Trimming shortened V by 0 bases and J by 3 bases, and 3 bases separated the two germline ends. The CDR3 region has the DNA TGCGCCAGCAGCCAAGACAGCTACGAGCAGTACTTC. Its translation is CASSQDSYEQYF.

This clone appeared once. Other DNA sequences in the sample encode the same CDR3. This chain links TRBV7-9 with TRBJ2-1; 8 positions match TRBD2. This CDR3 contains 16 residues. Trimming removed 0 bases from V and 5 bases from J; junction bases left unmatched: 6. Germline CDR1 reads SEHNR; CDR2 reads FQNEAQ (reference sequence). The CDR3 spells CASSLAGLAANNEQFF. CDR3 DNA sequence: TGTGCCAGCAGCTTAGCCGGACTAGCTGCGAACAATGAGCAGTTCTTC.

V and J are TRBV11-2 and TRBJ2-7; D not resolved. The CDR3 sequence is 13 residues long. V was pared by 0 bases and J by 5 bases, with 8 bases between. From germline, CDR1 is SGHAT and CDR2 FQNNGV. The CDR3, as DNA: TGTGCCAGCAGCTTAGACCCCCTTAACGAGCAGTACTTC. It is translated as CASSLDPLNEQYF.

The chain combines TRBV10-3 with TRBJ1-1; D perhaps matches TRBD1 (5 bases). The germline V gene has CDR1 ENHRY and CDR2 SYGVKD. Trimming removed 10 bases at V and 0 bases at J, with 12 bases between. The CDR3 length is 13 residues. The CDR3 sequence: CASATGVNTEAFF. CDR3 coding DNA: TGTGCCAGCGCGACGGGGGTGAACACTGAAGCTTTCTTT.

With respect to this clone: At the DNA level, this CDR3 is encoded by other sequences in the same sample as well. The chain recombines TRBV15 with TRBJ2-2, with TRBD2 matching over 15 bases. This CDR3 comprises 17 residues. The ends lost 0 bases at V and 5 bases at J; junction bases unmatched: 1. Germline V gives CDR1 LNHNV, CDR2 YYDKDF (reference sequence). In DNA, the CDR3 is TGTGCCACCAGCAGAGATGGGACTAGCGGGAGGACCGGGGAGCTGTTTTTT. Translated: CATSRDGTSGRTGELFF.

The chain employs TRBV9 and TRBJ1-2, with 7 bases matching TRBD1. The germline V gene encodes CDR1 SGDLS and CDR2 YYNGEE. The V gene end was trimmed by 5 bases and the J gene end by 5 bases; junction bases not matched to a gene: 9. This CDR3 contains 14 residues. The CDR3 nucleotides are TGTGCCAGCAGTCCAGGACAGGTGGGATATGGCTACACCTTC. Translating gives CASSPGQVGYGYTF.

The chain recombines TRBV6-1 with TRBJ1-5, with unresolved D. The V gene lost 2 bases and the J gene lost 2 bases, with 10 bases spanning the gap. The germline V gene has CDR1 MNHNS and CDR2 SASEGT. The CDR3 consists of 15 residues. The CDR3 spells CASSEFLGGNQPQHF. In DNA form, the CDR3 reads TGTGCCAGCAGTGAATTTTTGGGTGGCAATCAGCCCCAGCATTTT.

The chain recombines TRBV7-9 with TRBJ1-1, with no clear D. This CDR3 comprises 13 residues. V dropped 5 bases and J dropped 1 base, with 8 bases sitting between them. From germline, CDR1 is SEHNR and CDR2 FQNEAQ (reference sequence). The CDR3 DNA reads TGTGCCAGCAGCAGTACAACGAACACTGAAGCTTTCTTT. Translating it yields CASSSTTNTEAFF.

The chain is built from TRBV4-1 and TRBJ2-5; TRBD2 is a possible D gene (6 bases). There are 16 residues in the CDR3. Germline CDR1 and CDR2: MGHRA and YSYEKL. V gave up 3 bases and J gave up 5 bases, with 19 bases separating them. CDR3: CASSHPPEGVGETQYF. CDR3 DNA sequence: TGCGCCAGCAGCCACCCACCGGAGGGAGTGGGGGAGACCCAGTACTTC.

This chain links TRBV7-3 with TRBJ2-4; D call uncertain. CDR3 size: 16 residues. V lost 0 bases and J lost 0, with 9 bases in between. CDR1 SGHTA and CDR2 FQGTGA come from the germline V gene. CDR3 sequence: CASSLTGGLAKNIQYF. In nucleotides, the CDR3 is TGTGCCAGCAGCTTAACGGGCGGCCTAGCCAAAAACATTCAGTACTTC.

This clone occurred once. The chain carries TRBV6-1 and TRBJ2-1, with D perhaps given as TRBD1 or TRBD2 (6 bases each). The CDR3 spans 15 residues. Trimming took off 1 base at V and 4 bases at J, with 11 bases between the two ends. CDR1 is MNHNS, CDR2 SASEGT, per germline. The CDR3 sequence: CASSEGRGAYNEQFF. In nucleotides, the CDR3 is TGTGCCAGCAGTGAAGGTAGGGGGGCATACAATGAGCAGTTCTTC.